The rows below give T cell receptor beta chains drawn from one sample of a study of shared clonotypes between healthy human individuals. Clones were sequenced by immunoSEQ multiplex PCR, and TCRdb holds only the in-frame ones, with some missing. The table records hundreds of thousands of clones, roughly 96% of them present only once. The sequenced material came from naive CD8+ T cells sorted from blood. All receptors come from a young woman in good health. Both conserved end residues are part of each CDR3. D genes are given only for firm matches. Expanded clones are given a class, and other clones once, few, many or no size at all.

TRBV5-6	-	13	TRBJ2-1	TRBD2	TGTGCCAGCAGCTCCGGGACTAGCGGGATGCAGATCTTC	CASSSGTSGMQIF
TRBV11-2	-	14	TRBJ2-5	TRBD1	TGTGCCAGCAGCTCCAGGGGGCAATTGGAGACCCAGTACTTC	CASSSRGQLETQYF
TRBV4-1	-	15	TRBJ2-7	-	TGCGCCAGCAGCCCAACCCTCCTAAGCTCCTACGAGCAGTACTTC	CASSPTLLSSYEQYF
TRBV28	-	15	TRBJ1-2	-	TGTGCCAGCAGTTTACATGGGGGGGGTAACTATGGCTACACCTTC	CASSLHGGGNYGYTF
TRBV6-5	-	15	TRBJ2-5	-	TGTGCCAGCAGTTACTCGAAGTTGCATCCGGAGACCCAGTACTTC	CASSYSKLHPETQYF
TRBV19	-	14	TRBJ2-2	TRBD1	TGTGCCAGTAGTTACAGGGGATCCACCGGGGAGCTGTTTTTT	CASSYRGSTGELFF
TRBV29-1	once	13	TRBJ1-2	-	TGCAGCGTCGCCCGGGAACAGGGCTATGGCTACACCTTC	CSVAREQGYGYTF
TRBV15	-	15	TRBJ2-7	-	TGTGCCACCAGCAGAGATCAGAATAATTGGGGCGAGCAGTACTTC	CATSRDQNNWGEQYF
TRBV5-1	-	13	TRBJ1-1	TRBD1	TGCGCCAGCAGCTTCACTAGACAGGGGGAAGCTTTCTTT	CASSFTRQGEAFF
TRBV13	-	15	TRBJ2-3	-	TGTGCCAGCAGCTTAAGGCTAGCTAGCACAGATACGCAGTATTTT	CASSLRLASTDTQYF
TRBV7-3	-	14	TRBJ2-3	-	TGTGCCAGCAGCCCCACGGGGAACACAGATACGCAGTATTTT	CASSPTGNTDTQYF
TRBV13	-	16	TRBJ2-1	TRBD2	TGTGCCAGCAGCTTAGGCGGCCTAGCGGGGAACAATGAGCAGTTCTTC	CASSLGGLAGNNEQFF
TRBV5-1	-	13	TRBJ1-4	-	TGCGCCAGCAGCAGCCCAACTAATGAAAAACTGTTTTTT	CASSSPTNEKLFF
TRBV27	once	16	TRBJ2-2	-	TGTGCCAGCAGTTTCAACGGGCCTTTGGGCACCGGGGAGCTGTTTTTT	CASSFNGPLGTGELFF
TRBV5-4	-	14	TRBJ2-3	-	TGTGCCAGCAGCCCCAGTTGGGCCACAGATACGCAGTATTTT	CASSPSWATDTQYF
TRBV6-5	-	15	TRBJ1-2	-	TGTGCCAGCAGTTACGGGGGGAATCCCCTCTATGGCTACACCTTC	CASSYGGNPLYGYTF
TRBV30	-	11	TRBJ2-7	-	TGTGCCTGGAGTGCCCACTACGAGCAGTACTTC	CAWSAHYEQYF
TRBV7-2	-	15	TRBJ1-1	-	TGTGCCAGCAGCTTAGTACGGTTGGGGAACACTGAAGCTTTCTTT	CASSLVRLGNTEAFF
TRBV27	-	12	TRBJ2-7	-	TGTGCCAGCATGCGGGGCCAAGGCGAGCAGTACTTC	CASMRGQGEQYF
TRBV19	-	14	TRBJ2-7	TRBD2	TGTGCCAGTAGTCCCGGACTAGCGGTCTACGAGCAGTACTTC	CASSPGLAVYEQYF
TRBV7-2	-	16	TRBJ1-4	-	TGTGCCAGCACTACCGGTCCACGGGGACTATCGGAAAAACTGTTTTTT	CASTTGPRGLSEKLFF
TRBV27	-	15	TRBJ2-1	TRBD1	TGTGCCAGCAGTATCGACAGGGGGTCCTACAATGAGCAGTTCTTC	CASSIDRGSYNEQFF
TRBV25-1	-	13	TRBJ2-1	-	TGTGCCAGCGGGGGGACTGTCTACAATGAGCAGTTCTTC	CASGGTVYNEQFF
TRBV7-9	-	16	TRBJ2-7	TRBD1	TGTGCCAGCAGCTCAGAGACCACGACAGGGGGCTACGAGCAGTACTTC	CASSSETTTGGYEQYF
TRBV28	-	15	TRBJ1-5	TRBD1	TGTGCCAGCAGTACCTCGGGACAGGGGAATCAGCCCCAGCATTTT	CASSTSGQGNQPQHF
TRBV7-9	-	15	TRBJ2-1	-	TGTGCCAGCAGCTTAGTAGGAAGCTCCTACAATGAGCAGTTCTTC	CASSLVGSSYNEQFF
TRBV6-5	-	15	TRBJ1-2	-	TGTGCCAGCAGTTACGGGCCGGTCGGGGTCGATGGCTACACCTTC	CASSYGPVGVDGYTF
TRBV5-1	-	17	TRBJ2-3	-	TGCGCCAGCCACGCGGGGCAGGGATCCCCGCGCACAGATACGCAGTATTTT	CASHAGQGSPRTDTQYF
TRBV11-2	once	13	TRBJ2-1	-	TGTGCCAGCAGAACGACGGTAAACAATGAGCAGTTCTTC	CASRTTVNNEQFF
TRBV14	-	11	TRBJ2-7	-	TGTGCCAGCAGCATGAGCTACGAGCAGTACTTC	CASSMSYEQYF
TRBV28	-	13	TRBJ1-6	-	TGTGCCAGCAGGGGGGGCGTGGGTTCACCCCTCCACTTT	CASRGGVGSPLHF
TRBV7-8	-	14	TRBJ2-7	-	TGTGCCAGCAGCTTCCGGGTCCAAGCCTACGAGCAGTACTTC	CASSFRVQAYEQYF
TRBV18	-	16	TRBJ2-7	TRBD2	TGTGCCAGCTCACCAGGTTCAGCGGGAGGGCCCCTCGAGCAGTACTTC	CASSPGSAGGPLEQYF
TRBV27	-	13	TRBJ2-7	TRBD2	TGTGCCAGCAGACTAGCGGGAGATCTCGAGCAGTACTTC	CASRLAGDLEQYF
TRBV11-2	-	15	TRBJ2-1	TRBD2	TGTGCCAGCAGCACGACTAGCGGGTACTACAATGAGCAGTTCTTC	CASSTTSGYYNEQFF
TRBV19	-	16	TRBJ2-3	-	TGTGCCAGTAGTATGGTCTTGTCGCCGGGCACAGATACGCAGTATTTT	CASSMVLSPGTDTQYF
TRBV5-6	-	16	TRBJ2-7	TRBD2	TGTGCCAGCAGCGCCCGCCGGACTAGCGCCGACTACGAGCAGTACTTC	CASSARRTSADYEQYF
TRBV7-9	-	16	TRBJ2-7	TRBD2	TGTGCCAGCAGTTCTAGCGGGAGGCACCGCTCCTACGAGCAGTACTTC	CASSSSGRHRSYEQYF
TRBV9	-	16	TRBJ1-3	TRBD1	TGTGCCAGCAGCGTTTCAGGGGGCGGCACTGGAAACACCATATATTTT	CASSVSGGGTGNTIYF
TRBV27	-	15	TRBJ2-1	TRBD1	TGTGCCAGCAGTTTATTAGAGACAGGGTTCAATGAGCAGTTCTTC	CASSLLETGFNEQFF
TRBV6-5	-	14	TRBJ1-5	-	TGTGCCAGCAGTTACTCGGGGGGCCGGCAGCCCCAGCATTTT	CASSYSGGRQPQHF
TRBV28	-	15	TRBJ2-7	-	TGTGCCAGCAGTCCACTCGCAGGGCTCTCCTACGAGCAGTACTTC	CASSPLAGLSYEQYF
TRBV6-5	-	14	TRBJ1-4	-	TGTGCCAGCAGCCAGACAGGTTCGGGTGAAAAACTGTTTTTT	CASSQTGSGEKLFF
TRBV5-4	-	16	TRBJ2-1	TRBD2	TGTGCCAGCAGCTTGGAATTTGGACTAGCGGGAAACGAGCAGTTCTTC	CASSLEFGLAGNEQFF
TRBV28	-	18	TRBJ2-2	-	TGTGCCAGCAGCACAGGTACAATAACCGCCGCGAACACCGGGGAGCTGTTTTTT	CASSTGTITAANTGELFF
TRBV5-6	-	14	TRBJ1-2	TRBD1	TGTGCCAGCAGCTCGGGACAGGGCATCTATGGCTACACCTTC	CASSSGQGIYGYTF
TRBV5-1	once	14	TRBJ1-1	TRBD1	TGCGCCAGCAGCTTGGCCAGGGGGGGACCTGAAGCTTTCTTT	CASSLARGGPEAFF
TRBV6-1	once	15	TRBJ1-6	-	TGTGCCAGCAGTGATTTGTCAGGGTGGGAATCACCCCTCCACTTT	CASSDLSGWESPLHF